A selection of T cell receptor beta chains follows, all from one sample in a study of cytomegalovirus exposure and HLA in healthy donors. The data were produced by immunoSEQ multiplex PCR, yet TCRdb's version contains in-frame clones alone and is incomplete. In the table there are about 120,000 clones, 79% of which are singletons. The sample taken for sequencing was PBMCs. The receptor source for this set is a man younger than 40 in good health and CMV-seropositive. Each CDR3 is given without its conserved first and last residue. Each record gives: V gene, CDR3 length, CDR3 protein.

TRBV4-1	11	ASSPAPWYEQY
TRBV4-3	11	ASGRRAGTEAF
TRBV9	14	ASSARTAANTGELF
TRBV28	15	ASRSPPPGSGANGLT
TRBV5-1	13	ASSETSGIADTQY
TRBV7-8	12	ASSLGTVVYEQY
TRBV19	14	ASSISRTGGVDEQY
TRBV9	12	ASSVGTGIYEQY
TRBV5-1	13	ASSLEAGPSYEQY
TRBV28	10	ASSFGGQEQY
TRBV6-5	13	ASRPTGTGDYEQY
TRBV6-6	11	ASIGEGLGTQY
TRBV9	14	ASSAGTSGYSYEQY
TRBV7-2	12	ASSLERASYEQY
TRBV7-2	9	ASSFSGPSF
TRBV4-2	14	ASSQDAYGRDYGYT
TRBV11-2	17	ASSRGWYVSGTMNTEAF
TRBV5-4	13	ASSLAPDSTGELF
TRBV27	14	ASSFAWSGRSYEQY
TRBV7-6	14	ASTSMRTGSYNEQF
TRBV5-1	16	ASSFHRDREDSNQPQH
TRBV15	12	ATSRGGVTDTQY
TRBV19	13	ASSARTRRGMPQY
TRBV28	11	ASSLGRAETQY
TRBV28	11	ASSSGRGNSQY
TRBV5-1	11	ASSGAGVDEQY
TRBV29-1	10	SAAWGRTEAF
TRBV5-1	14	ASSWTQGALGNTIY
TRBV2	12	ASSSDSYNQPQH
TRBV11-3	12	ASSSTDRGDTQY
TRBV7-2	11	ASSTGRDQPQH
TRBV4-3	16	ASSQIWGGTRDTGELF
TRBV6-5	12	ASSYSRNTGELF
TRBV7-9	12	ASSLGGLGNTIY
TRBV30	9	AWSATGTQY
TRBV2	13	ASSGHPEGNQPQH
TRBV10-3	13	AISDPVVIVGELF
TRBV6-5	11	ATVRGGVEKLF
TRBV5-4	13	ASSLDRGDGSPLH
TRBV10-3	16	AISESTTGGPYTDTQY
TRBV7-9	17	ASSSRKILKFTSGGEQY
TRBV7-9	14	ASSLSGGARGLEQY
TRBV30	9	AWSVANEQF
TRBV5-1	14	ASSTSGDAGTGELF
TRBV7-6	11	ASSLGHTNEQF
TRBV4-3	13	ASSQDQMGGGEAF
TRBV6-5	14	ASSYSPREMTDTQY
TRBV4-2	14	ASSQDGGAGANVLT